This T cell receptor beta chain was sequenced during a study of molecular identifiers for immune sequencing clone quantification (dated by TCRdb to about 2018). Context from the whole study: For a replicate experiment, the RNA from either approximately 20,000 or 100,000 naive CD8 T cells was divided into five aliquots, and four of those aliquots went on to sequencing. This methods study benchmarked molecular-identifier clustering-based TCR repertoire sequencing (MIDCIRS) and TCR RNA copy counting, using CD8 T cells to do so.

Paper-wide results and their limitations: The sizes of highly expanded clones could end up underestimated when identical TCR molecules share a barcode. The naive libraries included spiked-in Jurkat TCR RNA (10 copies' worth), and this RNA is not part of the donor repertoire. In CMV-specific effector cells, clones with more than 20 RNA copies accounted for over 98% of molecules, whereas in naive cells such clones accounted for under 1%. Spiked-in Jurkat TCR RNA equal to a single cell's worth was reported to be detectable even within 1,100,000 naive CD8 T cells. When barcode sub-clustering was not used, chimeric consensus sequences inflated TCR diversity, with chimeras reaching as high as 47%. Modeling gave about three recovered TCR RNA copies per cell versus 9.5 to 10 by digital PCR, implying approximately 30% capture efficiency.

Per the germline V gene (reference sequence), DFQATT is the CDR1 and SNEGSKA is the CDR2. Cut back by 0 bases and 6 bases, the V and J ends lie 15 bases apart. Including the terminal cysteine and phenylalanine, the CDR3 comprises 14 residues. Kept here is only the CDR3 DNA, which spans 42 bases and is read in frame from base 1. Remarks on this clonotype: Its antigen specificity is not known. No base-level quality is on record; no much larger clone is a single base apart.

The library was generated by PCR. TCRdb names Illumina HiSeq 4000 as the instrument used. Bulk TCR libraries were prepared as previously described, using TCR primers listed in Table S5. Purification of total RNA was performed with the Qiagen AllPrep DNA/RNA kit. Before analysis, reads from multiple sequencing runs of the same library were pooled. Concerning the study's data processing: Reads were retained only if their TCR constant sequence matched exactly, and those retained reads were trimmed to 150 nt and grouped according to their 12-nt molecular barcodes. Within each barcode group, reads were sub-clustered at a 15% Levenshtein threshold, and quality-weighted consensus sequences were built per RNA molecule. Non-functional sequences were removed, as were lower-count sequences one edit away from another. On the basis of fitting two negative binomial distributions, barcode sub-clusters with fewer than 20% of the maximum read count were discarded. The public reads were run again by TCRdb, first through fastp at Q25 and then through MiXCR, and only productive beta chains were kept. CDR3 protein duplicates are merged, each entry listing the most common genes and DNA. TCRdb, not the authors, supplied the V and J calls. In this sample the table shows a few hundred thousand distinct CDR3 sequences, 20% to 25% of which occur a single time. The ten biggest clones cover under 0.85% of the sample.

Libraries of naive CD8 T cells were built from anywhere between roughly 17,000 and 1,000,000 sorted cells, with 10%, 30% or 50% of the purified RNA used. Naive CD8 T cells, defined as CD8+CD4-CCR7+CD45RA+, were FACS-sorted into RLT Plus buffer on a BD FACSAria II. Approximately 9 TCR copies' worth of Jurkat RNA were spiked into roughly 17,000-1,100,000 naive CD8 T cell samples to test detection sensitivity. CD8 T cells were enriched with RosetteSep CD8+ T Cell Enrichment Cocktail and Ficoll-Paque, followed by ACK red cell lysis. The receptor was isolated from a human donor in good health. Some libraries in this study had Jurkat cell RNA spiked in. Material for sequencing was naive CD8+ T cells from blood, with Jurkat cell RNA spiked in. The cell subset or site label, as the study defines it: FACS-sorted CD8+CD4-CCR7+CD45RA+ naive T cells. The rearrangement combines TRBV20-1 with TRBJ2-7; the D gene is perhaps TRBD2, on 6 matching bases. The CDR3 reads CSARESSADLEQYF. The DNA is TGCAGTGCTAGAGAATCTAGCGCGGACCTCGAGCAGTACTTC.